This is a list of T cell receptor beta chains from one sample in a study of regulatory T cells in long-lasting Graves disease. Using its own MiXCR run on the multiplex PCR reads, TCRdb lists one record per CDR3 protein. The sample contains 250,000 to 300,000 distinct CDR3 sequences, more than 20% of which appear only once. The specimen was peripheral blood mononuclear cells (PBMCs), collected when the disease was refractory, from a patient treated with antithyroid drugs. The receptor source for this set is a female donor with Graves disease. Both conserved end residues are part of each CDR3. Each record gives: CDR3 DNA, CDR3 protein, J gene, D gene, V gene, clone size. A D gene is named only where the DNA matches it firmly. Clone size is given for some rows only: seen once, a few or many times, or a class if the clone is expanded.

DNA: TGTGCCAGCAGTGACACCAGCGACAGTTTTAGTTCACCCCTCCACTTT; CDR3: CASSDTSDSFSSPLHF; J: TRBJ1-6; D: .; V: TRBV6-1; size: many
DNA: TGTGCCAGCAGTAGGGCGCGGACCGGGGAGCTGTTTTTT; CDR3: CASSRARTGELFF; J: TRBJ2-2; D: .; V: TRBV27; size: few
DNA: TGCAGTGCAGGGGACCGGGCGATTAGGGGTGAAGCTTTCTTT; CDR3: CSAGDRAIRGEAFF; J: TRBJ1-1; D: .; V: TRBV20-1; size: .
DNA: TGTGCCAGCAGGTCTCCGGGACTAGCGGGTCAAGAGACCCAGTACTTC; CDR3: CASRSPGLAGQETQYF; J: TRBJ2-5; D: TRBD2; V: TRBV3-1; size: many
DNA: TGTGCCAGCAGCCGGGAGGAGGGAGCGGGGAACGAGCAGTACTTC; CDR3: CASSREEGAGNEQYF; J: TRBJ2-7; D: TRBD2; V: TRBV4-2; size: .
DNA: TGTGCCAGCAGCTTAGCGAATTCGGGTGTGGGCGAGACCCAGTACTTC; CDR3: CASSLANSGVGETQYF; J: TRBJ2-5; D: .; V: TRBV7-6; size: .
DNA: TGTGCCAGCAGTACAGGCTTTCAGCCCCAGCATTTT; CDR3: CASSTGFQPQHF; J: TRBJ1-5; D: .; V: TRBV28; size: many
DNA: TGCAGTGCTCAGGGCACGTCGGATACTAACTATGGCTACACCTTC; CDR3: CSAQGTSDTNYGYTF; J: TRBJ1-2; D: .; V: TRBV20-1; size: many
DNA: TGTGCCAGCAGCTTGGGCAGGGGGTTAGGAACTAACTATGGCTACACCTTC; CDR3: CASSLGRGLGTNYGYTF; J: TRBJ1-2; D: TRBD1; V: TRBV7-2; size: many
DNA: TGCGCCAGCAGTGATGAACGGATCCTCTACGAGCAGTACTTC; CDR3: CASSDERILYEQYF; J: TRBJ2-7; D: .; V: TRBV10-2; size: .
DNA: TGTGCCAGCAGTTGGTCAGGTGGAGCCGGGGAGCTGTTTTTT; CDR3: CASSWSGGAGELFF; J: TRBJ2-2; D: .; V: TRBV28; size: many
DNA: TGCGCCAGCAGCTATCAGGGACCCACCGGGGAGCTGTTTTTT; CDR3: CASSYQGPTGELFF; J: TRBJ2-2; D: .; V: TRBV5-1; size: .
DNA: TGTGCCAGCATGGAGGGCTTCCCGGAGACCCAGTACTTC; CDR3: CASMEGFPETQYF; J: TRBJ2-5; D: .; V: TRBV6-4; size: .
DNA: TGTGCCAGCAGTACCCGGGACTTCGCCTACGAGCAGTACTTC; CDR3: CASSTRDFAYEQYF; J: TRBJ2-7; D: .; V: TRBV12-3/TRBV12-4; size: many
DNA: TGTGCCAGCAGCTTATCGACAGAGATCCAGTACTTC; CDR3: CASSLSTEIQYF; J: TRBJ2-5; D: .; V: TRBV7-2; size: .